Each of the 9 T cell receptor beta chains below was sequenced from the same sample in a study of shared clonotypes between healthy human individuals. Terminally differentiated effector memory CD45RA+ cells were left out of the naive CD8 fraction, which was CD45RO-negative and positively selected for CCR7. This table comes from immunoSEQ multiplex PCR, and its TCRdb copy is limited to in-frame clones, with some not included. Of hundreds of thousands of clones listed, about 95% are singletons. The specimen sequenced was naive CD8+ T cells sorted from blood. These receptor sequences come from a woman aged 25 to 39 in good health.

The CDR3 DNA sequence: TGCGCCAGCAGCTTGGAGTGGCCGGGATCCTACGAGCAGTACTTC. It encodes CASSLEWPGSYEQYF. The chain links TRBV5-1 to TRBJ2-7; weak D call: TRBD2 (5 bases). The V end was cut by 0 bases, the J end by 1 base, with 11 bases between. Per the germline V gene, CDR1 is SGHRS and CDR2 is YFSETQ. This CDR3 is 15 amino acids long.

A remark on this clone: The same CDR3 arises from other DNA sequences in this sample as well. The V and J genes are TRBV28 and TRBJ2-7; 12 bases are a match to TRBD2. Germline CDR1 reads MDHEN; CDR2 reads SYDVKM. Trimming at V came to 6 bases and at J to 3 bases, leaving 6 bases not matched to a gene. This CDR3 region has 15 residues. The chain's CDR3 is CASSLLAGGGYEQYF. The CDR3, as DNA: TGTGCCAGCAGCCTTCTAGCGGGAGGGGGCTACGAGCAGTACTTC.

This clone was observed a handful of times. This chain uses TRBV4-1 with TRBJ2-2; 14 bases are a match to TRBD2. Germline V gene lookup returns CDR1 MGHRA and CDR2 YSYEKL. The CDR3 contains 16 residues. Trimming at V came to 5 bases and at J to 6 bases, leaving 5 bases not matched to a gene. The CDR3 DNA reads TGCGCCAGCAGCAACAGACTAGCGGGAGGGTCCGGGGAGCTGTTTTTT. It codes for CASSNRLAGGSGELFF.

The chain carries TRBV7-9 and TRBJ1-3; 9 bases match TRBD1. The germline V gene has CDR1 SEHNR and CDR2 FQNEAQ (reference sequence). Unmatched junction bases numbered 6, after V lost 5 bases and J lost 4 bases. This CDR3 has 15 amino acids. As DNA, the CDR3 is TGTGCCAGCAGCCCACCACAGGGGGCGGGAAACACCATATATTTT. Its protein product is CASSPPQGAGNTIYF.

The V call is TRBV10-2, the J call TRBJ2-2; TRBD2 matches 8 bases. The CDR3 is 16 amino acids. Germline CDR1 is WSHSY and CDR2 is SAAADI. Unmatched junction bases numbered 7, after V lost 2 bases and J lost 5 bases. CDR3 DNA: TGCGCCAGCAGTGAGGTGGCGGGAGGAGGAACCGGGGAGCTGTTTTTT. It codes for CASSEVAGGGTGELFF.

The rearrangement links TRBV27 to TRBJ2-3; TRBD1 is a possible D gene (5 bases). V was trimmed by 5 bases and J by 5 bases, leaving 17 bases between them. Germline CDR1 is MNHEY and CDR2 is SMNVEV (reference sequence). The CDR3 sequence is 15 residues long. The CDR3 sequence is CASSLGIKGIDTQYF. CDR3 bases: TGTGCCAGCAGTCTAGGAATTAAGGGGATAGATACGCAGTATTTT.

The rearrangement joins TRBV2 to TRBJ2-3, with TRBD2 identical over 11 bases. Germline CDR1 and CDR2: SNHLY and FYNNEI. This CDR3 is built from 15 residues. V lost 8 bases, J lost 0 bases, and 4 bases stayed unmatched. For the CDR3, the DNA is TGTGCCAGCGTGGGACTAGCGGATAGCACAGATACGCAGTATTTT. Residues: CASVGLADSTDTQYF.

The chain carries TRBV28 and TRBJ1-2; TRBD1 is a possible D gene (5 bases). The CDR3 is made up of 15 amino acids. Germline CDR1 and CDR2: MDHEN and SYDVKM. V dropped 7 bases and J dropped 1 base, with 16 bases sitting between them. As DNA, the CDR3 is TGTGCCAGCACCCCCTGGGGGGGAGGTAACTATGGCTACACCTTC. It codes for CASTPWGGGNYGYTF.

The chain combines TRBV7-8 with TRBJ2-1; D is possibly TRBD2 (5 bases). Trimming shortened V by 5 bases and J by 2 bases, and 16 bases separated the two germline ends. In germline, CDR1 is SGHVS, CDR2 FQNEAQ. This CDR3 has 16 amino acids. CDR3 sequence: CASSHRLAPTYNEQFF. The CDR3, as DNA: TGTGCCAGCAGCCATCGCCTAGCACCGACCTACAATGAGCAGTTCTTC.